The 8 T cell receptor beta chains given below trace back to one sample, sequenced in a study of T-cell reconstitution after alpha-beta-depleted transplantation in children. The TCRbeta library was prepared with unique molecular identifiers. TCRdb fed the PCR reads into MiXCR, producing one record per CDR3 protein. The sample gives 440,000 or so distinct CDR3 sequences, roughly 44% of which show up once; approximately 30% is in the top ten. Sequenced material: PBMCs, taken before TCRalphabeta/CD19-depleted stem cell transplant. These receptor sequences come from a girl aged 2-10 years with aplastic anemia, due to receive a stem cell transplant.

This chain uses TRBV20-1 with TRBJ2-7; possibly TRBD1 for D (5 bases). CDR3 length: 14 residues. Germline CDR1 and CDR2: DFQATT and SNEGSKA (reference sequence). The ends were cut back, 3 bases at V and 2 bases at J, with 14 bases in the middle. In DNA, the CDR3 is TGCAGTGCTAGGACAGCCCCAAGGCCCTACGAGCAGTACTTC. Protein product: CSARTAPRPYEQYF.

This clonotype was seen just once. The rearrangement joins TRBV5-1 to TRBJ2-1; a weak D match, TRBD1 (5 bases). V gave up 0 bases and J gave up 8 bases, with 12 bases separating them. The CDR3 runs 14 residues. Germline V gene data show CDR1 as SGHRS and CDR2 as YFSETQ. Written as DNA, the CDR3 is TGCGCCAGCAGCTTGGGACAGCCGCTCGATGAGCAGTTCTTC. Its protein product is CASSLGQPLDEQFF. Full variable domain (outside the CDR3, taken from reference TRBV5-1 and TRBJ2-1): KAGVTQTPRYLIKTRGQQVTLSCSPISGHRSVSWYQQTPGQGLQFLFEYFSETQRNKGNFPGRFSGRQFSNSRSEMNVSTLELGDSALYLCASSLGQPLDEQFFGPGTRLTVL.

The sample holds many counts of this clonotype. V gene TRBV27 combines with J gene TRBJ1-1, with TRBD1 as a possible D gene (5 bases). Germline-derived CDR1 and CDR2 are MNHEY and SMNVEV (reference sequence). There are 12 residues in the CDR3. Trimming removed 8 bases from V and 10 bases from J, with 17 bases in between. The CDR3 sequence: CASRRVDDRAFF. For the CDR3, the DNA is TGTGCCAGCCGCCGGGTTGACGACAGAGCTTTCTTT.

The chain carries TRBV28 and TRBJ1-1, with 11 bases matching TRBD1. Germline loops: CDR1 MDHEN, CDR2 SYDVKM. The CDR3 is made up of 16 amino acids. V lost 6 bases to trimming and J lost 1 base; unmatched junction nucleotides: 7. The CDR3: CASRPDRGRGNTEAFF. The CDR3 region has the DNA TGTGCCAGCAGACCGGACAGGGGGCGTGGGAACACTGAAGCTTTCTTT.

The CDR3 nucleotides are TGCAGTGCTTGGGGGCAGGGTTTGGAGACCCAGTACTTC. Translation: CSAWGQGLETQYF. The rearrangement links TRBV20-1 to TRBJ2-5; TRBD1 is a possible D gene (6 bases). The CDR3 runs to 13 residues. V dropped 5 bases and J dropped 5 bases, with 15 bases sitting between them. The germline V gene encodes CDR1 DFQATT and CDR2 SNEGSKA (reference sequence).

This chain links TRBV20-1 with TRBJ1-1; 9 nucleotides match TRBD1. Trimming cost V 6 bases and J 0 bases; bases outside gene matches: 2. CDR3 length: 13 residues. The germline V gene encodes CDR1 DFQATT and CDR2 SNEGSKA (reference sequence). In nucleotides, the CDR3 is TGCAGTGCGGGGGACAGGGTGAACACTGAAGCTTTCTTT. This codes for CSAGDRVNTEAFF.

This clonotype was found many times. This chain connects TRBV5-6 to TRBJ2-3; D is uncertain. Germline V gives CDR1 SGHDT, CDR2 YYEEEE. CDR3 length: 13 amino acids. The ends were cut back, 4 bases at V and 6 bases at J, with 12 bases in the middle. CDR3 sequence (DNA): TGTGCCAGCAGCCTGGGAAGGGTGGATACGCAGTATTTT. Residues: CASSLGRVDTQYF.

This chain uses TRBV29-1 with TRBJ2-1, with 10 bases lining up with TRBD1. The germline V gene has CDR1 SQVTM and CDR2 ANQGSEA. The CDR3 consists of 13 residues. V trimming: 7 bases; J trimming: 8 bases; junction bases outside the gene matches: 8. This CDR3 reads CSGGTGVGDEQFF. CDR3 sequence (DNA): TGCAGCGGCGGGACAGGGGTAGGCGATGAGCAGTTCTTC.